The 8 T cell receptor beta chains below all came from one sample that was sequenced in a study of blood T cell repertoires in COVID-19. The protocol was immunoSEQ multiplex PCR, while the TCRdb copy is restricted to in-frame clones and leaves out a portion. The sample has 150,000 to 200,000 clones, roughly 70% seen once; the top ten hold around 3%. The specimen was peripheral blood. The source of these receptors is a woman of 80 years or more with acute or convalescent COVID-19.

The chain uses TRBV6-5 and TRBJ1-1, with 9 bases that match TRBD1. Looked up from germline, CDR1 is MNHEY and CDR2 is SVGAGI. After removal of 0 bases from V and 10 bases from J, the junction contained 9 bases not matched to a gene. CDR3 length: 15 amino acids. The CDR3 coding sequence is TGTGCCAGCAGTTACTCGACAGGGGGACGTTTCCGAGCTTTCTTT. Translating gives CASSYSTGGRFRAFF.

This chain joins TRBV5-1 and TRBJ1-1; TRBD1 agrees at 10 bases. Germline-derived CDR1 and CDR2 are SGHRS and YFSETQ. The CDR3 contains 14 residues. V was clipped by 4 bases and J by 7 bases; unmatched bases: 7. In DNA, the CDR3 is TGCGCCAGCAGCCTTGGGACAGGGGAGCGTGAAGCTTTCTTT. Translation gives CASSLGTGEREAFF.

The chain uses TRBV3-1 (or the pseudogene TRBV3-2) and TRBJ1-6; 7 bases align to TRBD1. Trimming at V came to 1 base and at J to 3 bases, leaving 0 bases not matched to a gene. The germline gives CDR1 LGHDT, CDR2 YNNKEL (reference sequence). The CDR3 is 15 residues long. CDR3 coding DNA: TGTGCCAGCAGCCAAGGACAGGGCTATAATTCACCCCTCCACTTT. It is translated as CASSQGQGYNSPLHF.

In nucleotides, the CDR3 is TGTGCCAGCAGTTCCCATCCTGACGGAGACAATGAGCAGTTCTTC. Translated: CASSSHPDGDNEQFF. This chain joins TRBV28 and TRBJ2-1; D call uncertain. V lost 4 bases, J lost 5 bases, and 15 bases lay in between. Germline lookup yields CDR1 MDHEN and CDR2 SYDVKM. CDR3 length equals 15 residues.

The chain has TRBV6-1 and TRBJ2-7; 9 bases match TRBD2. The ends lost 4 bases at V and 2 bases at J; junction bases unmatched: 9. The germline V gene encodes CDR1 MNHNS and CDR2 SASEGT. The CDR3 has 16 residues. The CDR3 here is CASSAHGAGGPYEQYF. The CDR3 DNA follows: TGTGCCAGCAGTGCCCACGGGGCGGGAGGGCCCTACGAGCAGTACTTC.

This chain joins TRBV6-5 and TRBJ1-3; D gene uncertain. Trimming removed 0 bases from V and 0 bases from J, with 9 bases in between. CDR1 is MNHEY, CDR2 SVGAGI, per germline. The CDR3 loop spans 16 amino acids. CDR3 sequence (DNA): TGTGCCAGCAGTTACTCCGGGTTCGGCTCTGGAAACACCATATATTTT. Residues: CASSYSGFGSGNTIYF.

V is TRBV13 and J is TRBJ1-4, with D hard to call. Trimming left V 3 bases short and J 5 bases short, with 10 bases between. The CDR3 spans 14 residues. Germline assignment: CDR1 PRHDT and CDR2 FYEKMQ (reference sequence). The CDR3 DNA is TGTGCCAGCAGCTTTGGAGACCTAAATGAAAAACTGTTTTTT. It translates to CASSFGDLNEKLFF.

The chain has TRBV27 and TRBJ2-5; TRBD1 aligns across 7 bases. CDR1 MNHEY and CDR2 SMNVEV come from the germline V gene (reference sequence). The CDR3 is 15 residues long. After removal of 1 base from V and 5 bases from J, the junction contained 7 bases not matched to a gene. CDR3 residues: CASSLYKGAGETQYF. The CDR3 nucleotides are TGTGCCAGCAGTTTATACAAGGGGGCAGGGGAGACCCAGTACTTC.